The 2 T cell receptor beta chains listed next were all sequenced from one sample in a study of cytomegalovirus exposure and HLA in healthy donors. Primers included in the PCR were 60 Vbeta and 13 Jbeta primers. TCRdb's table, derived via immunoSEQ multiplex PCR, lists solely in-frame clones and lacks some. Of 100,000 to 150,000 clones listed, over 60% are singletons. The material sequenced was PBMCs. Every receptor here comes from a young man in good health and CMV-seropositive.

V and J are TRBV6-5 and TRBJ2-2; 7 nucleotides match TRBD2. The length of the CDR3 is 12 residues. Germline V gives CDR1 MNHEY, CDR2 SVGAGI. Trimming removed 8 bases from V and 5 bases from J; junction bases left unmatched: 2. The CDR3 DNA is TGTGCCAGCGGGAGGGTGACCGGGGAGCTGTTTTTT. Protein sequence: CASGRVTGELFF.

The chain has TRBV5-4 and TRBJ2-5; 7 positions match TRBD1. CDR1 is SGHNT and CDR2 is YYREEE in the germline V gene (reference sequence). This CDR3 spans 14 amino acids. V shed 3 bases and J 3 bases; nucleotides not matched to a gene: 5. This CDR3 is CASSSDTGEETQYF. For the CDR3, the DNA is TGTGCCAGCAGCTCGGACACAGGGGAAGAGACCCAGTACTTC.